These T cell receptor beta chains were read from a single sample in a study of technical replicates of blood from several donors. Assay used: immunoSEQ multiplex PCR; TCRdb lists only in-frame clones, some missing. This table has tens of thousands of clones, 94% appearing once. The sequenced material came from T cells isolated from PBMCs. These receptors were taken from a human donor in good health. CDR3s include the opening cysteine and the closing phenylalanine or tryptophan. The order of the fields is V gene, J gene, clone size, CDR3 protein. Size is omitted from some rows. Given values are once, few, many or a class for expanded clones.

>TRBV7-9|TRBJ1-4|.
CASSLTSGGNEKLFF
>TRBV27|TRBJ1-4|.
CASSLWSATNEKLFF
>TRBV7-9|TRBJ2-5|.
CASSSQGSLETQYF
>TRBV28|TRBJ2-7|.
CASSTRDSDGDEQYF
>TRBV7-2|TRBJ2-1|.
CASSLNNEQFF
>TRBV7-7|TRBJ2-1|.
CASSFGSPPYNEQFF
>TRBV27|TRBJ2-2|once
CASSLYSNTGELFF
>TRBV5-4|TRBJ2-1|once
CASSLPGQGDNEQFF
>TRBV12-2|TRBJ2-3|.
CASRLDGELDTDTQYF
>TRBV27|TRBJ2-7|.
CASSLGTPSSYEQYF
>TRBV18|TRBJ2-6|.
CASSPRRGTGDGANVLTF
>TRBV11-2|TRBJ1-4|once
CASSLFGTDYSSTNEKLFF
>TRBV15|TRBJ2-7|.
CATSSKTRQVTYEQYF
>TRBV29-1|TRBJ1-3|.
CSVEYSTGNTIYF
>TRBV11-2|TRBJ2-4|once
CASSLFGQGAEDIQYF
>TRBV11-3|TRBJ1-3|.
CASSLWTAEDTIYF
>TRBV19|TRBJ1-5|many
CASCPGTGGNQPQHF
>TRBV28|TRBJ2-5|.
CASSFPQAYRVKETQYF
>TRBV28|TRBJ1-4|.
CASSFLQGGNEKLFF
>TRBV30|TRBJ1-5|few
CAWSTGTGYQPQHF
>TRBV9|TRBJ2-7|.
CASSVATGAYEQYF
>TRBV7-2|TRBJ1-1|.
CASSLEVTGQGRTNTEAFF
>TRBV6-1|TRBJ1-5|.
CASSEAFGTGRLNNQPQHF
>TRBV6-5|TRBJ2-2|.
CASSYSRANTGELFF
>TRBV9|TRBJ2-5|.
CASSNPGTGARAPKETQYF
>TRBV30|TRBJ2-5|.
CAWGPGLAAQETQYF
>TRBV11-2|TRBJ2-7|.
CASSLVIGGSYEQYF
>TRBV6-5|TRBJ2-4|.
CASSPGINIQYF
>TRBV27|TRBJ2-7|once
CASSASVGQTYEQYF